This T cell receptor beta chain was sequenced for a study of cytomegalovirus exposure and HLA in healthy donors. About this clone itself: What it recognizes is unknown.

V lost 11 bases and J lost 5; bases outside the gene matches: 7. Germline CDR1 is SNHLY and CDR2 is FYNNEI. The CDR3 totals 12 residues. Vbeta (60) and Jbeta (13) primers were used in the PCR. The table came from immunoSEQ multiplex PCR; TCRdb's copy has only in-frame clones and leaves some out. The repertoire has 95,000 to 150,000 clones, 76% of them found once; the top ten carry more than 1.5%. Regarding the study as a whole: Using a false discovery rate of 0.05, a later analysis showed that 16,951 TCR beta sequences were associated with HLA alleles. Sequencing had likely introduced a cluster of highly shared sequence variants as an artifact. Most TCRs appeared rarely, but some public TCRs recurred in many donors. HLA restriction was apparent for most CMV-associated TCR beta chains in a later analysis.

The specimen was PBMCs. The source is a man aged 50-60 years in good health and CMV-seronegative. The chain combines TRBV2 with TRBJ2-5, with TRBD1 identical over 8 bases. CDR3 protein: CAGGTGLETQYF. The CDR3 DNA is TGTGCCGGGGGGACAGGTTTGGAGACCCAGTACTTC. Full variable domain (remainder filled in from reference TRBV2 and TRBJ2-5): EPEVTQTPSHQVTQMGQEVILRCVPISNHLYFYWYRQILGQKVEFLVSFYNNEISEKSEIFDDQFSVERPDGSNFTLKIRSTKLEDSAMYFCAGGTGLETQYFGPGTRLLVL.